The clone carrying this T cell receptor beta chain was observed a handful of times. The CDR3 loop spans 15 amino acids. V shed 2 bases, J shed 5 bases, and the junction held 7 bases outside the gene matches. The germline CDR1 and CDR2 sequences are DFQATT and SNEGSKA (reference sequence). The template used for profiling TCR beta VDJ and CDR3 was genomic DNA. TCRdb re-analysed the reads in MiXCR, keeping a single row per CDR3 protein. The profile shows 180,000 or so distinct CDR3 sequences, about 60% of them singletons. Flow cytometry had shown expanded CD8+CD57+ cells in the patients chosen for sequencing. The data were taken from a study of CD8+CD57+ T cells in acquired aplastic anemia.

Sequencing used sorted CD4+, CD8+, or CD8+CD57+ T cells (not recorded which) from PBMCs. The gene calls are TRBV20-1 and TRBJ2-5, with 11 bases aligning to TRBD2. This TCR was sampled from a human donor with aplastic anemia. CDR3 nucleotides: TGCAGTGCTAGAAGGGCCCGGACTAGCGGGGAGACCCAGTACTTC. The encoded protein is CSARRARTSGETQYF.